This T cell receptor (beta chain) was recovered during a study of blood T cell repertoires in COVID-19. Whole-study context: COVID-19 samples collected from the United States, Italy and Spain covered acute and convalescent phases.

This table comes from immunoSEQ multiplex PCR, and its TCRdb copy is limited to in-frame clones, with some not included. Of over 70,000 clones in the sample, about 80% were seen once. The CDR3 runs 15 residues. Germline-derived CDR1 and CDR2 are SGHAT and FQNNGV. The ends were cut back, 1 base at V and 7 bases at J, with 13 bases in the middle. J is TRBJ1-4 and V is TRBV11-2; D is ambiguous. The source is a man in his 70s who had recovered from COVID-19. Sequencing was done on a sample of peripheral blood. CDR3 protein: CASSLGAGKIEKLFF. Written as DNA, the CDR3 is TGTGCCAGCAGCTTAGGTGCGGGGAAAATTGAAAAACTGTTTTTT.